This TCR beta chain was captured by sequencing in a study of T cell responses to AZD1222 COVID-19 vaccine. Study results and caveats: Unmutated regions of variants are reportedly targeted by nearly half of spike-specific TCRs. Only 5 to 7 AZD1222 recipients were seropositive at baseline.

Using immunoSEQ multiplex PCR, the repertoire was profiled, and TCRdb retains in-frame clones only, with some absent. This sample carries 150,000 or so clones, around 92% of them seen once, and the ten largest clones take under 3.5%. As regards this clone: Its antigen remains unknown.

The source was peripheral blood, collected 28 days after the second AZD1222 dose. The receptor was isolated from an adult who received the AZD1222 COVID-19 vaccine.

Written as DNA, the CDR3 is TGCGCCAGCAGCTCAAAGACTAGCGGGACCTACGAGCAGTACTTC. Its protein is CASSSKTSGTYEQYF. The gene calls are TRBV5-1 and TRBJ2-7; TRBD2 matches 11 bases. This CDR3 region has 15 residues. V trimming: 3 bases; J trimming: 2 bases; junction bases outside the gene matches: 4. The germline gives CDR1 SGHRS, CDR2 YFSETQ.